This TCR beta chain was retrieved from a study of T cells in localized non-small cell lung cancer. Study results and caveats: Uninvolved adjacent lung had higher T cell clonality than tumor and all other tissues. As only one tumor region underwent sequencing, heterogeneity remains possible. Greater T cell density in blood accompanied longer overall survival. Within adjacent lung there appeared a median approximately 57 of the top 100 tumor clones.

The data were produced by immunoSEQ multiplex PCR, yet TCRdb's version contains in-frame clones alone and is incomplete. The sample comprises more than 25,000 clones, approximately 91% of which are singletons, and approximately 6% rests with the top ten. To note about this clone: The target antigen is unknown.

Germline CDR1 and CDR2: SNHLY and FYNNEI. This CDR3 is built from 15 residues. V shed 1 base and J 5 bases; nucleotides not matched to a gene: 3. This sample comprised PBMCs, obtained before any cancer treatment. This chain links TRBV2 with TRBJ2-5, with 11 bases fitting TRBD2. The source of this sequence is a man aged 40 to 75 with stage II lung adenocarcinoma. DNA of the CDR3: TGTGCCAGCAGTGAAGAACCTAGCGGGAGGGAGACCCAGTACTTC. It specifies CASSEEPSGRETQYF.